The rows below give T cell receptor beta chains drawn from one sample of a study of CD8 T cells in ankylosing spondylitis. One entry per CDR3 protein results from TCRdb running MiXCR on the 5' RACE reads. The sample includes about 150,000 distinct CDR3 sequences, around 45% of them seen just once. The sample consisted of synovial fluid, either unsorted or a sorted T cell fraction (not recorded which). The origin of the receptors is a male donor with ankylosing spondylitis. Each CDR3 is given with its conserved first and last residue. Fields, in order: D gene, J gene, clone size, V gene, CDR3 protein, CDR3 DNA. D genes are given only for firm matches. Clone size appears in some rows only: once, few, many, or a class for an expanded clone.

D: TRBD1; J: TRBJ1-1; size: NA; V: TRBV9; CDR3: CASSASGTGRTEAFF; DNA: TGTGCCAGCAGCGCCTCCGGGACAGGAAGGACTGAAGCTTTCTTT
D: TRBD2; J: TRBJ2-7; size: NA; V: TRBV12-3/TRBV12-4; CDR3: CASNPSGNYYEQYF; DNA: TGTGCCAGCAACCCTAGCGGGAACTACTACGAGCAGTACTTC
D: NA; J: TRBJ2-7; size: NA; V: TRBV4-2; CDR3: CASSQTYSYEQYF; DNA: TGTGCCAGCAGCCAAACCTACTCCTACGAGCAGTACTTC
D: NA; J: TRBJ2-1; size: NA; V: TRBV7-2; CDR3: CASSLDPRGGNEQFF; DNA: TGTGCCAGCAGCTTAGACCCTAGGGGCGGCAATGAGCAGTTCTTC
D: TRBD2; J: TRBJ2-1; size: NA; V: TRBV6-1; CDR3: CASSATPGTETSGSYNEQFF; DNA: TGTGCCAGCAGTGCTACCCCCGGGACAGAAACTAGCGGGAGTTACAATGAGCAGTTCTTC
D: TRBD2; J: TRBJ2-3; size: few; V: TRBV4-2; CDR3: CASSQDPAGVTDTQYF; DNA: TGTGCCAGCAGCCAAGATCCAGCGGGAGTCACAGATACGCAGTATTTT
D: NA; J: TRBJ1-6; size: NA; V: TRBV28; CDR3: CASSCRDTYNSPLHF; DNA: TGTGCCAGCAGTTGCCGGGACACCTATAATTCACCCCTCCACTTT
D: NA; J: TRBJ2-6; size: NA; V: TRBV5-1; CDR3: CASSRKGQLYSGANVLTF; DNA: TGCGCCAGCAGCAGGAAAGGACAGCTTTATTCTGGGGCCAACGTCCTGACTTTC
D: NA; J: TRBJ1-3; size: NA; V: TRBV5-5; CDR3: CASSFFPSYFPGNTIYF; DNA: TGTGCCAGCAGCTTTTTTCCCAGTTATTTTCCTGGAAACACCATATATTTT
D: TRBD2; J: TRBJ2-3; size: few; V: TRBV28; CDR3: CASSLTLLLAENTDTQYF; DNA: TGTGCCAGCAGTTTAACACTCCTACTAGCGGAGAACACAGATACGCAGTATTTT
D: NA; J: TRBJ2-1; size: NA; V: TRBV5-1; CDR3: CASSFIQFHPSYNEQFF; DNA: TGCGCCAGCAGCTTTATCCAGTTTCACCCCTCCTACAATGAGCAGTTCTTC
D: TRBD1; J: TRBJ2-7; size: few; V: TRBV13; CDR3: CASSSGQQAYEQYF; DNA: TGTGCCAGCAGCTCGGGACAGCAGGCCTACGAGCAGTACTTC
D: TRBD2; J: TRBJ2-7; size: NA; V: TRBV28; CDR3: CASSLLSGGEQYF; DNA: TGTGCCAGCAGTTTATTATCGGGGGGGGAGCAGTACTTC
D: NA; J: TRBJ1-4; size: few; V: TRBV15; CDR3: CATSRITGTGDEKLFF; DNA: TGTGCCACCAGCAGGATTACAGGGACGGGGGATGAAAAACTGTTTTTT
D: NA; J: TRBJ2-5; size: few; V: TRBV3-1; CDR3: CASSHRAIQETQYF; DNA: TGTGCCAGCAGCCACAGGGCTATCCAAGAGACCCAGTACTTC
D: NA; J: TRBJ2-5; size: NA; V: TRBV20-1; CDR3: CSATPWAEQETQYF; DNA: TGCAGTGCTACCCCTTGGGCAGAACAAGAGACCCAGTACTTC
D: TRBD2; J: TRBJ2-3; size: few; V: TRBV27; CDR3: CASSVDRAVAGATDTQYF; DNA: TGTGCCAGCAGTGTCGACAGGGCGGTAGCGGGAGCCACAGATACGCAGTATTTT
D: TRBD1; J: TRBJ1-1; size: NA; V: TRBV6-5; CDR3: CASSYSDRAPEAFF; DNA: TGTGCCAGCAGTTACTCGGACAGGGCACCTGAAGCTTTCTTT
D: NA; J: TRBJ1-2; size: NA; V: TRBV4-1; CDR3: CASSPIGRASYGYTF; DNA: TGCGCCAGCAGCCCAATCGGCAGGGCTTCCTATGGCTACACCTTC
D: NA; J: TRBJ2-3; size: few; V: TRBV7-9; CDR3: CASSLRPGDLTDTQYF; DNA: TGTGCCAGCAGCTTACGGCCAGGGGACCTGACAGATACGCAGTATTTT
D: NA; J: TRBJ1-5; size: NA; V: TRBV9; CDR3: CATSRGSQPQHF; DNA: TGTGCCACAAGTAGGGGTTCTCAGCCCCAGCATTTT
D: TRBD2; J: TRBJ2-5; size: NA; V: TRBV4-3; CDR3: CASSQEAGLAGVWETQYF; DNA: TGCGCCAGCAGCCAAGAAGCGGGACTAGCGGGAGTCTGGGAGACCCAGTACTTC
D: TRBD2; J: TRBJ2-7; size: NA; V: TRBV7-3; CDR3: CASSLMGLAGGSTYEQYF; DNA: TGTGCCAGCAGCTTAATGGGACTAGCGGGGGGCTCCACCTACGAGCAGTACTTC
D: TRBD2; J: TRBJ2-7; size: NA; V: TRBV29-1; CDR3: CSVDASGSHEQYF; DNA: TGCAGCGTTGATGCTAGCGGGAGTCACGAGCAGTACTTC
D: NA; J: TRBJ2-1; size: few; V: TRBV29-1; CDR3: CSVEGLILDEQFF; DNA: TGCAGCGTTGAAGGACTAATTCTGGATGAGCAGTTCTTC
D: TRBD2; J: TRBJ2-1; size: many; V: TRBV24-1; CDR3: CATSDTAGEYNEQFF; DNA: TGTGCCACCAGTGACACAGCGGGAGAGTACAATGAGCAGTTCTTC
D: NA; J: TRBJ2-7; size: once; V: TRBV6-1; CDR3: CASGMGIGPSYEQYF; DNA: TGTGCCAGTGGAATGGGGATCGGCCCCTCCTACGAGCAGTACTTC
D: NA; J: TRBJ2-2; size: NA; V: TRBV24-1; CDR3: CATSDPRTNTGELFF; DNA: TGTGCCACCAGTGACCCCCGGACCAACACCGGGGAGCTGTTTTTT
D: NA; J: TRBJ1-1; size: NA; V: TRBV6-1; CDR3: CASTHPSGGWTEAFF; DNA: TGTGCCAGCACCCACCCGTCGGGGGGTTGGACTGAAGCTTTCTTT
D: TRBD2; J: TRBJ2-3; size: NA; V: TRBV9; CDR3: CASSVSGGGTDTQYF; DNA: TGTGCCAGCAGCGTGAGCGGGGGGGGCACAGATACGCAGTATTTT
D: NA; J: TRBJ1-6; size: few; V: TRBV3-1; CDR3: CASSQTLENSPLHF; DNA: TGTGCCAGCAGCCAAACGCTGGAGAATTCACCCCTCCACTTT
D: TRBD2; J: TRBJ2-1; size: NA; V: TRBV9; CDR3: CASSPWASGGNEQFF; DNA: TGTGCCAGCAGCCCGTGGGCTAGCGGGGGTAATGAGCAGTTCTTC
D: NA; J: TRBJ2-3; size: few; V: TRBV10-3; CDR3: CAISESDGSYTQYF; DNA: TGTGCCATCAGTGAGTCTGACGGGAGCTATACGCAGTATTTT
D: TRBD2; J: TRBJ2-1; size: few; V: TRBV12-3/TRBV12-4; CDR3: CASSLSSGRAIGEQFF; DNA: TGTGCCAGCAGTTTATCAAGCGGGAGGGCCATCGGTGAGCAGTTCTTC
D: NA; J: TRBJ1-1; size: NA; V: TRBV4-2; CDR3: CASSQEGGQTEAFF; DNA: TGTGCCAGCAGCCAAGAGGGGGGGCAAACTGAAGCTTTCTTT
D: TRBD2; J: TRBJ2-5; size: many; V: TRBV5-6; CDR3: CASSRLAGDGETQYF; DNA: TGTGCCAGCAGCCGCCTAGCGGGAGATGGTGAGACCCAGTACTTC
D: TRBD2; J: TRBJ2-7; size: NA; V: TRBV12-3/TRBV12-4; CDR3: CASSLGRFIPRTSGEQYF; DNA: TGTGCCAGCAGTTTGGGCAGGTTTATCCCCAGGACTAGCGGCGAGCAGTACTTC